This T cell receptor beta chain was captured in a study of blood T cell repertoires in COVID-19 (TCRdb year 2020). About the investigation overall: Collaborator samples came from the United States, Italy and Spain and covered acute and convalescent phases of COVID-19. The prospective study material was composed of cDNA or gDNA derived from T cells, B-cell-depleted T cells, or PBMCs. Subjects who had been exposed to COVID-19, were actively infected with it, or had recovered from it provided the deeply sampled blood TCRbeta repertoires that made up the dataset. The repertoires were released in a freely available public database meant as a resource for research on the immune response to SARS-CoV-2. The samples were drawn from two sources: the first 160 participants of the ongoing ImmuneRACE study, and 1,000 to 1,500 subjects contributed by 6 global collaborators. The sample metadata nearly always contained a de-identified subject ID, COVID-19 status, age in years and sex. Where HLA class I and class II types were available, the types were taken from metadata supplied by the sample provider, not from assay-based typing. Broad study findings and their caveats: The amount of clinical and demographic metadata varied by source and participant and was provided uncurated.

CDR1 and CDR2 are drawn from the germline V gene: MNHEY, SVGAGI. There are 13 amino acids in the CDR3, from cysteine to phenylalanine inclusive. Only the CDR3 DNA is retained, 39 bases long and in frame from the first base. V is shortened by 4 bases, J by 2 bases, and the region joining them spans 8 bases. Worth noting for this clone: Its antigen is unknown. No much larger clone is present one base from it, and per-base qualities are unavailable.

TCRbeta CDR3 regions were amplified from genomic DNA using the immunoSEQ Assay, a bias-controlled multiplex PCR. In the source study's methods: The number of nucleated cells in each sample was estimated from the amplification of reference gene primers within the assay. To quantify the absolute abundance of each unique TCRbeta CDR3 rearrangement, sequence reads were collapsed and filtered. For each sample, productive Simpson clonality was calculated by taking the square root of Simpson's diversity index across productive rearrangements. Drawn from immuneACCESS, this table holds only the in-frame rearrangements with V and J called that TCRdb kept. Clones are partly lost; checked studies trace under half to an unresolved V gene and leave the rest unexplained. The D gene and trimming were derived from the DNA, and the V and J assignments and clone size from that table. In this sample the table shows about 210,000 clones, 75% to 85% of which occur a single time. The top ten clones comprise 9.5% to 15% of the sample.

Whole blood was collected in K2EDTA tubes by collaborating institutions according to the institutions' own protocols. For TCRbeta analysis, collaborators shipped samples as frozen whole blood, isolated PBMCs, or DNA extracted from either of those sample types. The chain is made from TRBV6-5 and TRBJ1-2; confidence is insufficient to name the D gene. Material for sequencing was peripheral blood. This sequence originates from a human donor in a cohort sampled during active COVID-19. The CDR3 reads CASSSSGNYGYTF. The nucleotide sequence is TGTGCCAGCAGTTCGTCCGGGAACTATGGCTACACCTTC.